One TCR beta chain is described in this entry. This record comes from a study of blood T cell repertoires in COVID-19. The overall study: Spain, Italy and the United States supplied samples that represented acute and convalescent COVID-19. From T cells, B-cell-depleted T cells, or PBMCs came the material, which was cDNA or gDNA.

Those enrolled in Seattle joined during active infection and were followed longitudinally afterward. The assay was immunoSEQ multiplex PCR, and TCRdb's table has in-frame clones only and misses some. The table records some 76,000 clones, 80% of them present only once. This sequence originates from a man over 45 with COVID-19, enrolled during active disease. Sample: peripheral blood.

The CDR3 here is CAINPRRENTEAFF. The CDR3 region has the DNA TGTGCCATCAACCCACGACGGGAGAACACTGAAGCTTTCTTT. The chain couples TRBV10-3 to TRBJ1-1; D ambiguous. This CDR3 region has 14 residues. The V end was cut by 7 bases, the J end by 1 base, with 13 bases between. Germline CDR1 and CDR2: ENHRY and SYGVKD.